What follows is one T cell receptor beta chain and its context. Methods used by the authors: Productive clonotypes were detectable down to 2.59 x 10-5 frequency. The repertoire was sequenced with immunoSEQ multiplex PCR; TCRdb's copy has only in-frame clones and lacks some. The D gene and trimming were derived from the DNA, and the V and J assignments and clone size from that table. The table records around 34,000 clones, over 75% of them present only once. The data are from a study of STAT5B mutations in CD4+ large granular lymphocyte leukemia. The V end was cut by 0 bases, the J end by 3 bases, with 10 bases between. Germline V gene data show CDR1 as SGHNT and CDR2 as YYREEE (reference sequence). This CDR3 is 15 amino acids long.

The rearrangement uses TRBV5-4 and TRBJ2-1; D is unresolved. Sequencing was carried out using CD4+ T cells from blood buffy coats. The receptor was derived from a human donor in good health. This CDR3 is CASSLDPTGYNEQFF. The CDR3 DNA reads TGTGCCAGCAGCTTGGATCCAACGGGCTACAATGAGCAGTTCTTC. Full variable domain (remainder filled in from reference TRBV5-4 and TRBJ2-1): ETGVTQSPTHLIKTRGQQVTLRCSSQSGHNTVSWYQQALGQGPQFIFQYYREEENGRGNFPPRFSGLQFPNYSSELNVNALELDDSALYLCASSLDPTGYNEQFFGPGTRLTVL.